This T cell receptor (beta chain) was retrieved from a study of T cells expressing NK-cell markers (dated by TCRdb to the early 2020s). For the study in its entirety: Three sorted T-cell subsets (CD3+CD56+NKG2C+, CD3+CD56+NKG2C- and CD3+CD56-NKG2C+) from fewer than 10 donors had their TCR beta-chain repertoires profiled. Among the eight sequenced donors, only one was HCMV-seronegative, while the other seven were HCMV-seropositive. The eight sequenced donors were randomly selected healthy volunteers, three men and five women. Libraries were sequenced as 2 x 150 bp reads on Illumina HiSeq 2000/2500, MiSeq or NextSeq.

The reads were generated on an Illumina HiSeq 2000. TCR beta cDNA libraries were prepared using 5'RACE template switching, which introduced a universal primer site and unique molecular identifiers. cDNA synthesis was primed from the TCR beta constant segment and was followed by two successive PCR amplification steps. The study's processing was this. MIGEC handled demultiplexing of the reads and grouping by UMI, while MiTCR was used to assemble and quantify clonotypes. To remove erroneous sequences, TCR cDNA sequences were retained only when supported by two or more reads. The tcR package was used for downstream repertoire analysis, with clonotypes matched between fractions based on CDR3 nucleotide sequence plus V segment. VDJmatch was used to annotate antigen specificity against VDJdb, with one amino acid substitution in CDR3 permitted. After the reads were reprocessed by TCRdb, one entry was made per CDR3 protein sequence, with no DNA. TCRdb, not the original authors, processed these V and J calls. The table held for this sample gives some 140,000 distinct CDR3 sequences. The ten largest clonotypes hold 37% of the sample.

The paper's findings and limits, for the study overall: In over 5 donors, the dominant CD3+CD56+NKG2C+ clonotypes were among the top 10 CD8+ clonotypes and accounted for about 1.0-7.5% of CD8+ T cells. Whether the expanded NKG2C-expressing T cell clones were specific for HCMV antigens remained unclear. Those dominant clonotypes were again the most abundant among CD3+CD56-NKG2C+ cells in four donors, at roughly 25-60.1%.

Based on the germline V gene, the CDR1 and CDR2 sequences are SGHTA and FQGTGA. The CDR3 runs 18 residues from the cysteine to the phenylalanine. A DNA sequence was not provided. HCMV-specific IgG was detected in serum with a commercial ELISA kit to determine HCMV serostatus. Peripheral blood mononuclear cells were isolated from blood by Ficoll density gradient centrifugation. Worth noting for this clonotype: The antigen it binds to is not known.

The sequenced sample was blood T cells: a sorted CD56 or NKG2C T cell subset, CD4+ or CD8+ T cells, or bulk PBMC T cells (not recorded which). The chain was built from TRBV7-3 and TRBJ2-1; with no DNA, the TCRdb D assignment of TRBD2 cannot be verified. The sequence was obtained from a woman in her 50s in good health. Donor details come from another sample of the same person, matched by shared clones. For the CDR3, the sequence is CASSARTSGYTSYNEQFF.